Sequencing of this T cell receptor (beta chain) was carried out in a study of a mutant IDH1 vaccine in newly diagnosed glioma. Study-level background: Patients previously underwent radiotherapy, temozolomide, or both, and most underwent both.

CDR1 is SGDLS, CDR2 YYNGEE, per germline. The CDR3 runs 14 residues. V lost 1 base to trimming and J lost 7 bases, with 9 bases between them. Noted time point: baseline, week 1 (first vaccination visit). The treatment is: pre-vaccination baseline after standard-of-care therapy. Donors' newly diagnosed IDH1-mutant WHO grade 3 or 4 astrocytomas lacked nuclear ATRX. Study-wide results and caveats: Pseudoprogression appeared unlinked to shifts in leading peripheral T cell clonotypes.

Assay used: immunoSEQ multiplex PCR; TCRdb lists only in-frame clones, some missing. The top ten clones hold less than 0.65% of a sample with about 98,000 clones, 70% to 90% of them seen once. About this clone: Its specificity is not known.

The input for sequencing was PBMCs, taken from a glioma patient treated with radiotherapy, temozolomide or both. This receptor was taken from a woman aged 45-65 years with glioma. The chain recombines TRBV9 with TRBJ1-6; D gene unclear. The CDR3 DNA follows: TGTGCCAGCAGCGTAAAAGGGTTGAATTCACCCCTCCACTTT. It specifies CASSVKGLNSPLHF.